What follows is one T cell receptor beta chain and its context. This clone came up a few times. Which antigen it targets is not known. No base quality information exists; no much larger clone differs at one position. Other DNA sequences within the sample encode an identical CDR3. This specimen comes from a study of OX40 agonist ivuxolimab in advanced cancers. Turning to the overall study: Ivuxolimab was a fully human IgG2 agonistic monoclonal antibody targeting the costimulatory receptor OX40 (CD134). Peripheral TCRbeta sequencing was intended to test whether TCR sequence diversity was altered and clonal T-cell expansion was caused by ivuxolimab. Partial responses occurred in three dose-escalation patients, of whom one had hepatocellular carcinoma and two had cutaneous melanoma. Prior anti-PD-1, anti-PD-L1 or anti-CTLA-4 therapy was permitted, and 40% to 50% of dose-escalation patients had received checkpoint inhibitors. Intravenous ivuxolimab was administered to patients every 2 weeks at six dose levels: 0.01, 0.1, 0.3, 1.5, 3 and 10 mg/kg. A male proportion of around 80% and a mean age of approximately 58 years, ranging from 23 to 79, were recorded for the dose-escalation cohort. Of the roughly 51 dose-escalation patients, hepatocellular carcinoma was present in around 20, melanoma in around 15, renal cell carcinoma in 9 and head and neck cancer in 9. The paper reports the monotherapy dose-escalation portion (N of about 54 patients) of the phase I ivuxolimab trial. General findings and caveats noted by the study authors: Low levels of normalized T-cell clonal expansion were also shown by some nonresponding patients. After ivuxolimab, more expanded clones were found on average in CD8+ T cells than in CD4+ T cells. In the 0.1-3.0 mg/kg groups, partial responders had among the lowest normalized peripheral clonal expansion, particularly in CD8+ T cells. Clonal expansion of both CD4+ and CD8+ blood T cells was observed from baseline to week 6 at doses 0.1 to 3.0 mg/kg. Which antigens the clonally expanded peripheral T cells were specific for was not determined.

Genomic DNA was isolated from the sorted cells so that the TCRbeta CDR3 region could be sequenced. TCRbeta CDR3 regions were sequenced using the immunoSEQ Assay. TCRdb obtained this table from immuneACCESS and retained in-frame rearrangements with V and J assigned. These tables miss some clones; where compared with another copy, unresolved V genes account for less than half of the shortfall, and the remainder is unexplained. The sample table contains 25,000 to 30,000 clones; only one count was recorded for around nine tenths of them. Around 21% of the sample is taken by the ten largest. The trial excluded patients who had a history of autoimmune disease or who were on systemic immunosuppression. Peripheral blood for TCR sequencing was drawn from every dose cohort at baseline, at cycle 4 day 1 and at cycle 7 day 1. Samples came from an open-label, multicenter, first-in-human phase I dose-escalation trial of ivuxolimab. The trial enrolled adults with locally advanced or metastatic head and neck squamous cell, hepatocellular, melanoma or renal cell carcinoma. CD4+ and CD8+ T cells were sorted separately from peripheral blood before TCR sequencing.

V is cut back by 4 bases and J by 0 bases, with 3 bases in the junction unmatched. Looking up the germline V gene yields CDR1 MNHNS and CDR2 SASEGT. The CDR3 covers 15 residues, taking in both the cysteine and the phenylalanine. Solely the CDR3 DNA is kept, with 45 bases framed from the first base. Sequences were derived from CD4+ or CD8+ T cells sorted from blood, sampled in a trial of the OX40 agonist ivuxolimab. This TCR derives from an adult with an advanced solid tumor such as melanoma, head and neck, liver or kidney cancer. The chain joins TRBV6-1 to TRBJ1-2, with 9 bases in between that match TRBD1. In nucleotide form, the sequence is TGTGCCAGCAGTGTCGGACAGGGGCCTAACTATGGCTACACCTTC. The translation is CASSVGQGPNYGYTF.